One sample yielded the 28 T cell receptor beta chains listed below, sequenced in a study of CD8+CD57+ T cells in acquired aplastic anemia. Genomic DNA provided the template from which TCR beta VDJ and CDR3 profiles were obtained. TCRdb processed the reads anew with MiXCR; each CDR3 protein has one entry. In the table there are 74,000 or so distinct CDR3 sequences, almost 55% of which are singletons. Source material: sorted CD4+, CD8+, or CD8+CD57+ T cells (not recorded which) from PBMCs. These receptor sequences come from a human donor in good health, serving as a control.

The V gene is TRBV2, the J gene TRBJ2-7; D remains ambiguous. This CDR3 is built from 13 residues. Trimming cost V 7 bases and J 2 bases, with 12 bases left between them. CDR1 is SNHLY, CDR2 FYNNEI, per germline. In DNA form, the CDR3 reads TGTGCCAGCAAGGAATCTAGAGCCTACGAGCAGTACTTC. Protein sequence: CASKESRAYEQYF.

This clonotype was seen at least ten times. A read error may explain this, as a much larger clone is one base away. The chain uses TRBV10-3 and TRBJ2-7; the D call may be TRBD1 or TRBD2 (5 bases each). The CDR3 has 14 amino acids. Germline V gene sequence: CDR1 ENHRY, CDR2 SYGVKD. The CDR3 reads CAISDAGSSYEQHF. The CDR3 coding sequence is TGTGCCATCAGTGATGCAGGGAGCTCCTACGAGCAGCACTTC.

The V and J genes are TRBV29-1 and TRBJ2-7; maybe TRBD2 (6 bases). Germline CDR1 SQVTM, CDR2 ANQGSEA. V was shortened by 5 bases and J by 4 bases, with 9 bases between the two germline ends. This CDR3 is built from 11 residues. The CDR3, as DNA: TGCAGCGTTTCGGAGGGGTACGAGCAGTACTTC. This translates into CSVSEGYEQYF.

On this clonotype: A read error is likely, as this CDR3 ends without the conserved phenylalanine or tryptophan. This CDR3 reads CASSLGGTAEKLFL. The CDR3 nucleotides read TGCGCCAGCAGCTTGGGGGGGACAGCTGAAAAACTGTTTCTT. The chain carries TRBV5-1 and TRBJ1-4; 7 bases map to TRBD1. CDR3 length: 14 residues. Germline trimming cut 0 bases from V and 7 bases from J; bases unmatched to any gene: 3. Germline V gives CDR1 SGHRS, CDR2 YFSETQ.

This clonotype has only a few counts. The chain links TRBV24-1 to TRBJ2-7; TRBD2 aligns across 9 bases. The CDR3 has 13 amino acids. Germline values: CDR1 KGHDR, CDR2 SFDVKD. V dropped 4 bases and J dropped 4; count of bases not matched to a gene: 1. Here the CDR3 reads CATSDSGGYEQYF. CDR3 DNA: TGTGCCACCAGTGACAGCGGGGGGTACGAGCAGTACTTC.

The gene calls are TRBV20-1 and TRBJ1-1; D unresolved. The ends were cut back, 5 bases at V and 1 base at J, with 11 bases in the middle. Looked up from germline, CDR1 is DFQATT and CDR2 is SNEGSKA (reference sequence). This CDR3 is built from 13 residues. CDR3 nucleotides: TGCAGTGCTGATACCACAGAGAACACTGAAGCTTTCTTT. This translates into CSADTTENTEAFF.

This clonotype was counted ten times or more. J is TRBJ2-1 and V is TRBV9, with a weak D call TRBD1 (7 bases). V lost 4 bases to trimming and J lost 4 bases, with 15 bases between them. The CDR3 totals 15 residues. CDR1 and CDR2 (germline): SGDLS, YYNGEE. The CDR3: CASSPGAGGYNEQFF. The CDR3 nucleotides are TGTGCCAGCAGCCCGGGGGCAGGGGGTTACAATGAGCAGTTCTTC.

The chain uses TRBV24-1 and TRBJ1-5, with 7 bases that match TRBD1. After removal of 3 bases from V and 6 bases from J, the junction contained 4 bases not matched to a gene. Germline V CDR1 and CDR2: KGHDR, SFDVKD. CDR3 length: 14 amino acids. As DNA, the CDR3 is TGTGCCACCAGTGATGGACAGGCACTTCAGCCCCAGCATTTT. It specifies CATSDGQALQPQHF.

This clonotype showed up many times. The CDR3 loop is CAWSMTGPDTQYF. In DNA, the CDR3 is TGTGCCTGGAGTATGACAGGCCCAGATACGCAGTATTTT. The chain employs TRBV30 and TRBJ2-3; possible D gene TRBD1, 6 bases. Germline-derived CDR1 and CDR2 are GTSNPN and SVGIG (reference sequence). The CDR3 sequence is 13 residues long. V was trimmed by 2 bases and J by 4 bases, leaving 10 bases between them.

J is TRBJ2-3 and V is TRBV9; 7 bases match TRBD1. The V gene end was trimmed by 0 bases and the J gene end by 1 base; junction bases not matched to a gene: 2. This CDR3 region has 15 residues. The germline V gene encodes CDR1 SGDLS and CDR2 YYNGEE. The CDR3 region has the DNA TGTGCCAGCAGCGTAGACACAGGGGGCACAGATACGCAGTATTTT. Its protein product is CASSVDTGGTDTQYF.

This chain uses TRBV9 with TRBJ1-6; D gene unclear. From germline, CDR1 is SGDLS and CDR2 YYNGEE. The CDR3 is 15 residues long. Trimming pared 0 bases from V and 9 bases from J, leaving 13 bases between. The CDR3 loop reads CASSVGEADGSPLHF. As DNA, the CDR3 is TGTGCCAGCAGCGTAGGAGAGGCGGATGGTTCACCCCTCCACTTT.

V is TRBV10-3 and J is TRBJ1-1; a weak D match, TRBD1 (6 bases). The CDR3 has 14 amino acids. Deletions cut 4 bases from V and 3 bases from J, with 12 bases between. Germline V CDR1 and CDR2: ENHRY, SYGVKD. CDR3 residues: CAISGEGGDTEAFF. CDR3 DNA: TGTGCCATCAGTGGAGAGGGGGGAGACACTGAAGCTTTCTTT.

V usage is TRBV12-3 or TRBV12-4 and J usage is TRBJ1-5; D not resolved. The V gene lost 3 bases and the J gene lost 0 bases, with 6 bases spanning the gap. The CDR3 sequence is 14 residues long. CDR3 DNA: TGTGCCAGCAGTTTGGGAGATAGCAATCAGCCCCAGCATTTT. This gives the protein CASSLGDSNQPQHF.

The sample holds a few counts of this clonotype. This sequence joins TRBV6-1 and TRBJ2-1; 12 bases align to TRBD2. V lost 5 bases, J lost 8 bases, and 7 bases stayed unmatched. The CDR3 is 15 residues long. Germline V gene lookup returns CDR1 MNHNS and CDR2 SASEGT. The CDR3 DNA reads TGTGCCAGCAGTCCTTGGACTAGCGGGGCCGATGAGCAGTTCTTC. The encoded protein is CASSPWTSGADEQFF.

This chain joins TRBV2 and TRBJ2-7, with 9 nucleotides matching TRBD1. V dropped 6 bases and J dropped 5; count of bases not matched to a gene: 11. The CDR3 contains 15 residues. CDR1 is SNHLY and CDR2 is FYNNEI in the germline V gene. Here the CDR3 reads CASRILTGGGHEQYF. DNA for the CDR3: TGTGCCAGCAGGATACTAACAGGGGGCGGCCACGAGCAGTACTTC. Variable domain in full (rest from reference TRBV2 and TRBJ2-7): EPEVTQTPSHQVTQMGQEVILRCVPISNHLYFYWYRQILGQKVEFLVSFYNNEISEKSEIFDDQFSVERPDGSNFTLKIRSTKLEDSAMYFCASRILTGGGHEQYFGPGTRLTVT.

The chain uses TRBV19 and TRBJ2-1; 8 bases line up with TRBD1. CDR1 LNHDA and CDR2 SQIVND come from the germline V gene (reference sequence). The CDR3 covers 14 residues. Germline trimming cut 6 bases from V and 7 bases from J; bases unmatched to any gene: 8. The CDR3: CASRPGQVSNEQFF. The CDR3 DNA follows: TGTGCCAGTAGACCGGGACAGGTTTCGAATGAGCAGTTCTTC.

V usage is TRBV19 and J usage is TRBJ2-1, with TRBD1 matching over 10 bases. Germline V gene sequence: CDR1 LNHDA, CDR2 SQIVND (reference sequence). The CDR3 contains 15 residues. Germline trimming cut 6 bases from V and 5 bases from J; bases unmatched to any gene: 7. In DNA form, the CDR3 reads TGTGCCAGTAGGTTTAACGGACAGGGGGACAATGAGCAGTTCTTC. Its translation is CASRFNGQGDNEQFF.

CDR3 sequence reads: CASSMIRAGPDLPQHF. CDR3 nucleotides: TGTGCCAGTAGTATGATACGGGCAGGGCCCGACCTGCCCCAGCATTTT. The chain recombines TRBV19 with TRBJ1-5, with D perhaps TRBD1 (5 bases). CDR1 and CDR2 from the germline V gene are LNHDA and SQIVND (reference sequence). Trimming pared 3 bases from V and 9 bases from J, leaving 21 bases between. This CDR3 has 16 amino acids.

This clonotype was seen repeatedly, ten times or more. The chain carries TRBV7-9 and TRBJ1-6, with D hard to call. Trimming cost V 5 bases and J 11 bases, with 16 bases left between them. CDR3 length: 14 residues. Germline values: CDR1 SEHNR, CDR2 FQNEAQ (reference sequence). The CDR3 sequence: CASSREPLRPPLHF. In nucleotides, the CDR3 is TGTGCCAGCAGCCGAGAGCCCCTTAGGCCACCCCTCCACTTT.

The CDR3 nucleotides read TGTGCCACCAGCAGAGAGGGGTTTACCTCCGATACGCAGTATTTT. It specifies CATSREGFTSDTQYF. The J gene is TRBJ2-3, the V gene TRBV15; D uncertain. The germline V and J ends were trimmed by 0 bases and 6 bases, with 13 bases remaining between them. The germline V gene has CDR1 LNHNV and CDR2 YYDKDF (reference sequence). The CDR3 has 15 residues.

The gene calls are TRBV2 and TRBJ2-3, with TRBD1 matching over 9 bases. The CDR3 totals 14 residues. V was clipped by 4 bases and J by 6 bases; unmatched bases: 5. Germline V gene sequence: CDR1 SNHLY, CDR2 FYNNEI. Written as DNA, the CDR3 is TGTGCCAGCAGTGGGGGGACAGGGTCCGATACGCAGTATTTT. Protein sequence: CASSGGTGSDTQYF.

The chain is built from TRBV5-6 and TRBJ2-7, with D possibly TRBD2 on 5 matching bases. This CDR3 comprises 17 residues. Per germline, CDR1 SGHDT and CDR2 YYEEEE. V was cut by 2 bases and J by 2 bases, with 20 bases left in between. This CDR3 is CASSFGFGGESPYEQYF. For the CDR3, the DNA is TGTGCCAGCAGCTTCGGGTTTGGAGGAGAGTCTCCCTACGAGCAGTACTTC.

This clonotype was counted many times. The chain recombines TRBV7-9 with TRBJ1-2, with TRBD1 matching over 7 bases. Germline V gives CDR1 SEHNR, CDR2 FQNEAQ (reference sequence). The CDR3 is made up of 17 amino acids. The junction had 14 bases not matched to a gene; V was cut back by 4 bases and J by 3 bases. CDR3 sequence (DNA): TGTGCCAGCAGCTCAGACAGGGTGTCCTACTCGGACTATGGCTACACCTTC. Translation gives CASSSDRVSYSDYGYTF.

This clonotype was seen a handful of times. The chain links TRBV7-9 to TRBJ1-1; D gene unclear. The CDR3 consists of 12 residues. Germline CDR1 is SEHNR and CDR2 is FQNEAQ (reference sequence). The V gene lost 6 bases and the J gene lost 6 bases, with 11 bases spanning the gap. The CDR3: CASRQVIAEAFF. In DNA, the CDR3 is TGTGCCAGCAGACAAGTTATCGCTGAAGCTTTCTTT.

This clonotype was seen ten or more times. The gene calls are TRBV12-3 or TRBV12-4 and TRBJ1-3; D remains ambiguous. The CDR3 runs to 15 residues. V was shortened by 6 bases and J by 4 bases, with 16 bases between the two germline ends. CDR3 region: CASRPPTFIGNTIYF. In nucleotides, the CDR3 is TGTGCCAGCAGACCCCCGACCTTTATCGGAAACACCATATATTTT.

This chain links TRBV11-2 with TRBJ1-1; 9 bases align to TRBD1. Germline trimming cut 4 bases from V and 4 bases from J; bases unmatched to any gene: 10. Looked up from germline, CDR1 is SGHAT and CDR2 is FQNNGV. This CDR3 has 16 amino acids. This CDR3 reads CASSSGTGLGGTEAFF. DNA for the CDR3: TGTGCCAGCAGCTCCGGGACAGGGCTCGGGGGCACTGAAGCTTTCTTT.

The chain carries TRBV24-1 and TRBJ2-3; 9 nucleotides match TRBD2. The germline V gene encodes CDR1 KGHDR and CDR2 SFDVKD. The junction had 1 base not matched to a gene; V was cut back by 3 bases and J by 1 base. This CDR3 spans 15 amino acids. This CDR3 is CATSDPSGGTDTQYF. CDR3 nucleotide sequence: TGTGCCACCAGTGATCCTAGCGGGGGCACAGATACGCAGTATTTT.

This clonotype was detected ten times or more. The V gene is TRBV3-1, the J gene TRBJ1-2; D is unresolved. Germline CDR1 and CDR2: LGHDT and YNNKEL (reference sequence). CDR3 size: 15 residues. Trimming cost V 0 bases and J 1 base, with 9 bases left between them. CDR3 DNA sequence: TGTGCCAGCAGCCAAGATACGGATATTAACTATGGCTACACCTTC. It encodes CASSQDTDINYGYTF. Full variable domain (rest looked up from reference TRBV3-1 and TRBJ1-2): DTAVSQTPKYLVTQMGNDKSIKCEQNLGHDTMYWYKQDSKKFLKIMFSYNNKELIINETVPNRFSPKSPDKAHLNLHINSLELGDSAVYFCASSQDTDINYGYTFGSGTRLTVV.